This T cell receptor (beta chain) was retrieved from a study of blood T cell repertoires in COVID-19. Looking at the study overall: Samples came from the United States, Italy and Spain, spanning acute and convalescent COVID-19. Sample material is recorded as cDNA or gDNA derived from T cells, B-cell-depleted T cells, or PBMCs.

The V and J ends lost 3 bases and 4 bases respectively, with 7 bases between them. In germline, CDR1 is LNHNV, CDR2 YYDKDF (reference sequence). This CDR3 is 13 amino acids long. Clinical history reported by participants formed the basis on which cohorts were assigned. Profiled with immunoSEQ multiplex PCR; TCRdb holds only in-frame clones, not every one. The sample has some 410,000 clones; around nine tenths are singletons. Sequencing was carried out using PBMCs or T cells enriched from blood (not recorded which). This chain joins TRBV15 and TRBJ1-3; D gene uncertain. This TCR was recovered from a woman aged 25 to 39 with acute COVID-19. DNA for the CDR3: TGTGCCACCAGCAGGGGCCTGGGAAACACCATATATTTT. It specifies CATSRGLGNTIYF.